The entry below gives a single TCR beta chain sequence along with its context. Antigen: not known. V lost 0 bases and J lost 5; bases outside the gene matches: 3. CDR3 length: 15 amino acids. Germline V gives CDR1 SGHRS, CDR2 YFSETQ. This entry is derived from a study of T-cell memory formation after mild COVID-19. General study findings and limits: Contracting clones from day 15 to 85 showed balanced CD4/CD8; later expanders favored CD4+.

TCRdb reanalysed the 5' RACE reads using MiXCR and keeps one entry per CDR3 protein. The sample lists around 300,000 distinct CDR3 sequences, about an eighth seen once, with about a fifth in the top ten. This chain links TRBV5-1 with TRBJ2-3, with 10 bases fitting TRBD2. Sequencing was performed on PBMCs or a T cell subset sorted from them (not recorded which). This sequence was found in a man aged 18 to 29 who had mild COVID-19 (a few samples of this study predate the infection). Cell type and time point are not known. CDR3 DNA: TGCGCCAGCAGCTTGGCCAGCGGGGGGGTAGATACGCAGTATTTT. Protein product: CASSLASGGVDTQYF.